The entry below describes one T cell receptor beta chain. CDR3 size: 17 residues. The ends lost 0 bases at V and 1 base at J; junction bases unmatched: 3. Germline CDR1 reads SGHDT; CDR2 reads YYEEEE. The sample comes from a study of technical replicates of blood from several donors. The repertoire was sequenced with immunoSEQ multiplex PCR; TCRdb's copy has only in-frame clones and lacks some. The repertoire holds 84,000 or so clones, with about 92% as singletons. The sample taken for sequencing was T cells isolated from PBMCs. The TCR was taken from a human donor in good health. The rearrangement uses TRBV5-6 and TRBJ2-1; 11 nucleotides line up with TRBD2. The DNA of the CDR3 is TGTGCCAGCAGCTTGGTAGCGGGAGGGAGGTCCTACAATGAGCAGTTCTTC. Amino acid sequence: CASSLVAGGRSYNEQFF.